One T cell receptor (beta chain) is described in this entry. The antigen remains undetermined. These data originate in a study of shared clonotypes between healthy human individuals. For the study at large: Researchers assigned three CD4 naive, three CD4 memory, two CD8 naive and one CD8 memory plate to each donor. Study outcomes and limitations: Several donors shared about 4.5% of their naive CD4 clonotypes.

Researchers ran the assay at a deep level. Repertoires were generated with immunoSEQ multiplex PCR, while TCRdb's copy carries only in-frame clones and drops some. The repertoire holds about 1.5 million clones, with 95% to 99% as singletons. Investigators divided CD4+ cells into CD45RA+ naive and CD45RA-negative memory subsets. The sample consisted of naive CD4+ T cells sorted from blood. Subset denoted: CD45RA+ positively selected. The origin of this receptor is a man aged 25 to 40 in good health.

This CDR3 is CASSSFGGMTDTQYF. The DNA of the CDR3 is TGTGCCAGCAGCTCCTTCGGCGGGATGACAGATACGCAGTATTTT. The chain employs TRBV7-8 and TRBJ2-3; tentative D call: TRBD2 (6 bases). The germline gives CDR1 SGHVS, CDR2 FQNEAQ. V was clipped by 4 bases and J by 3 bases, with 14 bases between them. The CDR3 extends over 15 amino acids.